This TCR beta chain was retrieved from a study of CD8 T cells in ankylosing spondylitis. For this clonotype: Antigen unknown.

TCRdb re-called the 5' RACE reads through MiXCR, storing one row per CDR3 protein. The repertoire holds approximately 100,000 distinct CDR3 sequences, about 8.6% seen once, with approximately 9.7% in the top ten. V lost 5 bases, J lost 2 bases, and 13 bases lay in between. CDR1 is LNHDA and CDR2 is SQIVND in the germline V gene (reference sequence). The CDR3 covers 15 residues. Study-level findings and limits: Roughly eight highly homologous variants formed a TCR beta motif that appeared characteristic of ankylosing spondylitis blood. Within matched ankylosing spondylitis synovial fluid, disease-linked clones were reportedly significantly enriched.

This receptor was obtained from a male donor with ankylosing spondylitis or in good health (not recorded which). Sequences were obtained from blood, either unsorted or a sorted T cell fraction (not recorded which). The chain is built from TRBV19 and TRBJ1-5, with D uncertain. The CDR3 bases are TGTGCCAGTAGTCCCGGTCGGAGGGGCAATCAGCCCCAGCATTTT. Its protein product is CASSPGRRGNQPQHF.